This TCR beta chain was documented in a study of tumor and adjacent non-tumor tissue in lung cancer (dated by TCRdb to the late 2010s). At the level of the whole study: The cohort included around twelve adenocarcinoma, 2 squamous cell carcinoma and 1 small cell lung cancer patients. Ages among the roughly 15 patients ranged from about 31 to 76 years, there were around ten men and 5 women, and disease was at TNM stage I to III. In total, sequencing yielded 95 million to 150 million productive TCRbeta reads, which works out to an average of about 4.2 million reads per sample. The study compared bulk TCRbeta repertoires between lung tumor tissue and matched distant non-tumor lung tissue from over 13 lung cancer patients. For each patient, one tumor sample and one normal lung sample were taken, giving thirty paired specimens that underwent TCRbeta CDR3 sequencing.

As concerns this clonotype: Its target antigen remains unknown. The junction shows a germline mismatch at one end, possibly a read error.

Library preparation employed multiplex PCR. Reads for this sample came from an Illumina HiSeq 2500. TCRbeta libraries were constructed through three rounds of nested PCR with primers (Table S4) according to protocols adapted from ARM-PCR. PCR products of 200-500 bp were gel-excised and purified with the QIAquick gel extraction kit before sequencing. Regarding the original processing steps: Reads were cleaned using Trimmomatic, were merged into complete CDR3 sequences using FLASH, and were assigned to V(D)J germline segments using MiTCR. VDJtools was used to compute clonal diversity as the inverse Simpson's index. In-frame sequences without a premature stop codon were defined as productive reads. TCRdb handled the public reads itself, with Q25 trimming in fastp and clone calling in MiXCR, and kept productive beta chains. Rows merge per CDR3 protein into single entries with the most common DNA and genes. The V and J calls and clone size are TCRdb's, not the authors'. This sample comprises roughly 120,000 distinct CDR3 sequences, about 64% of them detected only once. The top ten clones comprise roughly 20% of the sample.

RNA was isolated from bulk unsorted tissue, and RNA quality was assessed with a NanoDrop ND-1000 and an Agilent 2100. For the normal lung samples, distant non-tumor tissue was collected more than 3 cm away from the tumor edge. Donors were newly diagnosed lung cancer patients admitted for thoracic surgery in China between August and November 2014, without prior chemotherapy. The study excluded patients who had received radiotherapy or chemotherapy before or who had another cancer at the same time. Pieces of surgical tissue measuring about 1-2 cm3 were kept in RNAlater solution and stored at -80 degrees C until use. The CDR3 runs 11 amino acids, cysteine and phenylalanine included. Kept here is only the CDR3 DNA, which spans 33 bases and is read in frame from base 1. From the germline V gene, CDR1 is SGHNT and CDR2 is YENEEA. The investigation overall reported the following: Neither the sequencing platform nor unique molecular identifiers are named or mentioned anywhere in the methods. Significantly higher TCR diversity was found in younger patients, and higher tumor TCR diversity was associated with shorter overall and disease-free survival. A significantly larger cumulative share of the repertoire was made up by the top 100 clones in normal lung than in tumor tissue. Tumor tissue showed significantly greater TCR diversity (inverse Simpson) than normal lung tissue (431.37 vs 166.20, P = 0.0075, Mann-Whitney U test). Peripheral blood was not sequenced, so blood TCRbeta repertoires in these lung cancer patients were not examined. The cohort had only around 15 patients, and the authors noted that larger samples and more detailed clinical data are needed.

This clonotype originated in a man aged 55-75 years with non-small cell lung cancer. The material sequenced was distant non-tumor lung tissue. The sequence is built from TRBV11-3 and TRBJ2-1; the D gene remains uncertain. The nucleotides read TGTACCAGCAGCTTTTTGACCAAGCAGTTCTTC. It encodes CTSSFLTKQFF.